The rows below give T cell receptor beta chains drawn from one sample of a study of blood T cells in healthy people across ages. TCRdb itself ran the 5' RACE reads through MiXCR, one entry per CDR3 protein. The repertoire has hundreds of thousands of distinct CDR3 sequences, roughly three fifths of them found once; the top ten carry roughly 24%. The sequenced material came from blood. The receptors here all came from a man aged 40-49 years in good health. The CDR3 runs from the conserved cysteine through the conserved F or W. Fields, in order: J gene, V gene, D gene, clone size, CDR3 protein, CDR3 DNA. A D gene is named only where the DNA matches it firmly. Clone sizes are given selectively: once, few, many, or a class where the clone is expanded.

j_gene: TRBJ1-3
v_gene: TRBV28
d_gene: NA
abundance: NA
CDR3aa: CASSSTNTIYF
CDR3nt: TGTGCCAGCAGCTCGACTAACACCATATATTTT

j_gene: TRBJ2-1
v_gene: TRBV24-1
d_gene: NA
abundance: NA
CDR3aa: CATSDTGHPSNEQFF
CDR3nt: TGTGCCACCAGTGACACGGGACACCCAAGCAATGAGCAGTTCTTC

j_gene: TRBJ2-1
v_gene: TRBV14
d_gene: NA
abundance: NA
CDR3aa: CASSQPSDDEQFF
CDR3nt: TGTGCCAGCAGCCAGCCCTCAGACGATGAGCAGTTCTTC

j_gene: TRBJ2-5
v_gene: TRBV29-1
d_gene: NA
abundance: NA
CDR3aa: CSAEVETQYF
CDR3nt: TGCAGCGCCGAGGTGGAGACCCAGTACTTC

j_gene: TRBJ1-6
v_gene: TRBV28
d_gene: NA
abundance: NA
CDR3aa: CASSRRAGARNSPLHF
CDR3nt: TGTGCCAGCAGCCGCCGTGCAGGGGCCAGGAATTCACCCCTCCACTTT

j_gene: TRBJ1-3
v_gene: TRBV15
d_gene: NA
abundance: NA
CDR3aa: CATSREVRGGGNTIYF
CDR3nt: TGTGCCACCAGCAGAGAGGTCCGGGGAGGTGGAAACACCATATATTTT

j_gene: TRBJ2-5
v_gene: TRBV6-2/TRBV6-3
d_gene: NA
abundance: few
CDR3aa: CASRPVARETQYF
CDR3nt: TGTGCCAGCAGGCCCGTAGCGCGTGAGACCCAGTACTTC

j_gene: TRBJ2-6
v_gene: TRBV6-5
d_gene: NA
abundance: few
CDR3aa: CASSGTPGANVLTF
CDR3nt: TGTGCCAGCAGTGGAACTCCCGGGGCCAACGTCCTGACTTTC

j_gene: TRBJ2-3
v_gene: TRBV7-8
d_gene: TRBD2
abundance: few
CDR3aa: CASSFRPGLGSRDTQYF
CDR3nt: TGTGCCAGCAGCTTCCGACCGGGACTAGGTTCCAGGGATACGCAGTATTTT

j_gene: TRBJ1-5
v_gene: TRBV15
d_gene: NA
abundance: NA
CDR3aa: CATSRDDGGNQPQHF
CDR3nt: TGTGCCACCAGCAGAGATGACGGGGGCAATCAGCCCCAGCATTTT

j_gene: TRBJ2-7
v_gene: TRBV10-3
d_gene: TRBD1
abundance: NA
CDR3aa: CAISESAVQGTNEQYF
CDR3nt: TGTGCCATCAGTGAGTCGGCAGTACAGGGGACCAACGAGCAGTACTTC

j_gene: TRBJ2-1
v_gene: TRBV6-2/TRBV6-3
d_gene: NA
abundance: NA
CDR3aa: CASIDDRSKRNEQFF
CDR3nt: TGTGCCAGCATTGATGACCGAAGTAAGAGAAATGAGCAGTTCTTC

j_gene: TRBJ1-2
v_gene: TRBV20-1
d_gene: NA
abundance: NA
CDR3aa: CSAARSGRPGGGYTF
CDR3nt: TGCAGTGCTGCCCGCTCGGGACGGCCTGGGGGAGGCTACACCTTC

j_gene: TRBJ1-2
v_gene: TRBV14
d_gene: NA
abundance: NA
CDR3aa: CASSQSAYGYTF
CDR3nt: TGTGCCAGCAGCCAGTCAGCCTATGGCTACACCTTC

j_gene: TRBJ2-4
v_gene: TRBV28
d_gene: TRBD2
abundance: NA
CDR3aa: CASSFGGSGNEQYF
CDR3nt: TGTGCCAGCAGTTTTGGCGGGAGCGGCAATGAGCAGTACTTC

j_gene: TRBJ2-6
v_gene: TRBV19
d_gene: NA
abundance: once
CDR3aa: CASSMYGSSGANVLTF
CDR3nt: TGTGCCAGTAGTATGTACGGGAGCTCTGGGGCCAACGTCCTGACTTTC

j_gene: TRBJ1-2
v_gene: TRBV4-1
d_gene: NA
abundance: NA
CDR3aa: CASSQEKGVAYGYTF
CDR3nt: TGCGCCAGCAGCCAAGAAAAGGGAGTTGCATACGGCTACACCTTC

j_gene: TRBJ2-7
v_gene: TRBV20-1
d_gene: NA
abundance: NA
CDR3aa: CSASLLLQETYEQYF
CDR3nt: TGCAGTGCTAGCCTGCTGTTACAGGAAACCTACGAGCAGTACTTC

j_gene: TRBJ2-6
v_gene: TRBV28
d_gene: TRBD2
abundance: NA
CDR3aa: CASNLKVAGGNSGANVLTF
CDR3nt: TGTGCCAGCAACCTAAAAGTAGCGGGAGGAAACTCTGGGGCCAACGTCCTGACTTTC

j_gene: TRBJ2-1
v_gene: TRBV11-1
d_gene: NA
abundance: many
CDR3aa: CASSSRLLGSSYNEQFF
CDR3nt: TGTGCCAGCAGCTCACGATTGTTGGGGAGCTCCTACAATGAGCAGTTCTTC

j_gene: TRBJ2-1
v_gene: TRBV4-2
d_gene: NA
abundance: NA
CDR3aa: CASSPWTKNEQFF
CDR3nt: TGTGCCAGCAGCCCCTGGACGAAAAATGAGCAGTTCTTC

j_gene: TRBJ2-2
v_gene: TRBV6-5
d_gene: NA
abundance: NA
CDR3aa: CASSYQDTGELFF
CDR3nt: TGTGCCAGCAGTTACCAGGATACCGGGGAGCTGTTTTTT

j_gene: TRBJ2-3
v_gene: TRBV29-1
d_gene: NA
abundance: NA
CDR3aa: CSAEWGPRTDTQYF
CDR3nt: TGCAGCGCTGAATGGGGCCCGCGCACAGATACGCAGTATTTT

j_gene: TRBJ2-7
v_gene: TRBV4-3
d_gene: NA
abundance: NA
CDR3aa: CASSQEHDSWVYEQYF
CDR3nt: TGCGCCAGCAGCCAAGAACACGACTCCTGGGTCTACGAGCAGTACTTC

j_gene: TRBJ2-1
v_gene: TRBV27
d_gene: TRBD1
abundance: NA
CDR3aa: CASSLLVGTGYHEQFF
CDR3nt: TGTGCCAGCAGTTTATTGGTCGGGACAGGGTATCATGAGCAGTTCTTC

j_gene: TRBJ2-7
v_gene: TRBV4-1
d_gene: NA
abundance: few
CDR3aa: CASSQGFSGEQYF
CDR3nt: TGCGCCAGCAGCCAGGGTTTTTCTGGCGAGCAGTACTTC

j_gene: TRBJ2-7
v_gene: TRBV12-3/TRBV12-4
d_gene: NA
abundance: NA
CDR3aa: CASTQTVGAMYEQYF
CDR3nt: TGTGCCAGCACCCAAACGGTTGGGGCGATGTACGAGCAGTACTTC

j_gene: TRBJ2-7
v_gene: TRBV12-3/TRBV12-4
d_gene: NA
abundance: NA
CDR3aa: CASSTWGVSYEQYF
CDR3nt: TGTGCCAGCAGCACCTGGGGGGTCTCCTACGAGCAGTACTTC

j_gene: TRBJ2-7
v_gene: TRBV12-3/TRBV12-4
d_gene: NA
abundance: NA
CDR3aa: CASGSSTAYEQYF
CDR3nt: TGTGCCAGCGGCAGCTCGACCGCCTACGAGCAGTACTTC

j_gene: TRBJ2-3
v_gene: TRBV7-2
d_gene: NA
abundance: few
CDR3aa: CASSLGVEGFQYF
CDR3nt: TGTGCCAGCAGCTTAGGAGTAGAGGGGTTCCAGTATTTT

j_gene: TRBJ2-7
v_gene: TRBV7-2
d_gene: NA
abundance: NA
CDR3aa: CASSRWAEPSSYEQYF
CDR3nt: TGTGCCAGCAGCCGTTGGGCGGAACCAAGCTCCTACGAGCAGTACTTC

j_gene: TRBJ2-3
v_gene: TRBV6-2/TRBV6-3
d_gene: NA
abundance: NA
CDR3aa: CASSSPSEIDTQYF
CDR3nt: TGTGCCAGCAGTTCGCCTTCCGAGATAGATACGCAGTATTTT

j_gene: TRBJ2-3
v_gene: TRBV27
d_gene: TRBD2
abundance: few
CDR3aa: CASSLSGRGGPDTQYF
CDR3nt: TGTGCCAGCAGTTTATCGGGGCGGGGGGGCCCAGATACGCAGTATTTT

j_gene: TRBJ1-6
v_gene: TRBV27
d_gene: TRBD1
abundance: NA
CDR3aa: CASSLSGTGLSSPLHF
CDR3nt: TGTGCCAGCAGTTTATCAGGGACAGGGCTCAGTTCACCCCTCCACTTT

j_gene: TRBJ2-6
v_gene: TRBV12-3/TRBV12-4
d_gene: NA
abundance: NA
CDR3aa: CASSSNSGANVLTF
CDR3nt: TGTGCCAGCAGTTCGAATTCTGGGGCCAACGTCCTGACTTTC

j_gene: TRBJ2-7
v_gene: TRBV29-1
d_gene: NA
abundance: few
CDR3aa: CSVEESVGFSYEQYF
CDR3nt: TGCAGCGTTGAAGAATCCGTCGGGTTCTCCTACGAGCAGTACTTC

j_gene: TRBJ2-5
v_gene: TRBV4-1
d_gene: NA
abundance: NA
CDR3aa: CASSTDLRVGTQYF
CDR3nt: TGCGCCAGCAGCACGGACTTAAGGGTAGGGACCCAGTACTTC

j_gene: TRBJ2-5
v_gene: TRBV24-1
d_gene: NA
abundance: NA
CDR3aa: CATAETAGLSETQYF
CDR3nt: TGTGCCACCGCGGAAACGGCAGGCTTGTCGGAGACCCAGTACTTC

j_gene: TRBJ1-2
v_gene: TRBV24-1
d_gene: NA
abundance: NA
CDR3aa: CATSGTYGYTF
CDR3nt: TGTGCCACCAGTGGCACATATGGCTACACCTTC

j_gene: TRBJ2-2
v_gene: TRBV15
d_gene: NA
abundance: NA
CDR3aa: CATSRDARGSPGELFF
CDR3nt: TGTGCCACCAGCAGAGATGCGCGGGGAAGCCCCGGGGAGCTGTTTTTT

j_gene: TRBJ2-3
v_gene: TRBV25-1
d_gene: TRBD1
abundance: NA
CDR3aa: CASSEWTGWPPDTQYF
CDR3nt: TGTGCCAGCAGTGAATGGACAGGGTGGCCCCCAGATACGCAGTATTTT

j_gene: TRBJ2-3
v_gene: TRBV5-8
d_gene: TRBD2
abundance: NA
CDR3aa: CASSSRTSGSLDTQYF
CDR3nt: TGTGCCAGCAGCTCCAGGACTAGCGGGAGTTTAGATACGCAGTATTTT

j_gene: TRBJ2-5
v_gene: TRBV5-1
d_gene: NA
abundance: NA
CDR3aa: CASSASGGTVRETQYF
CDR3nt: TGCGCCAGCAGCGCTTCAGGGGGGACAGTGAGGGAGACCCAGTACTTC

j_gene: TRBJ1-5
v_gene: TRBV29-1
d_gene: TRBD1
abundance: NA
CDR3aa: CSVAGTGDQPQHF
CDR3nt: TGCAGCGTTGCAGGGACAGGCGATCAGCCCCAGCATTTT

j_gene: TRBJ2-3
v_gene: TRBV11-2
d_gene: TRBD2
abundance: NA
CDR3aa: CASSRGVLAGGPTGTDTQYF
CDR3nt: TGTGCCAGCAGCCGAGGGGTTCTAGCGGGAGGGCCTACGGGCACAGATACGCAGTATTTT

j_gene: TRBJ2-3
v_gene: TRBV6-1
d_gene: NA
abundance: few
CDR3aa: CASNVGSRTDTQYF
CDR3nt: TGTGCCAGCAACGTGGGGTCCCGCACAGATACGCAGTATTTT

j_gene: TRBJ2-3
v_gene: TRBV29-1
d_gene: NA
abundance: few
CDR3aa: CSVKGADTQYF
CDR3nt: TGCAGCGTTAAGGGGGCAGATACGCAGTATTTT

j_gene: TRBJ2-1
v_gene: TRBV7-2
d_gene: TRBD2
abundance: few
CDR3aa: CAIIGGSFFNEQFF
CDR3nt: TGTGCCATTATTGGCGGGAGTTTCTTCAATGAGCAGTTCTTC

j_gene: TRBJ2-1
v_gene: TRBV7-9
d_gene: TRBD2
abundance: NA
CDR3aa: CASSLFASGSNEQFF
CDR3nt: TGTGCCAGCAGCTTATTCGCTAGCGGGAGCAATGAGCAGTTCTTC

j_gene: TRBJ2-5
v_gene: TRBV12-3/TRBV12-4
d_gene: TRBD2
abundance: once
CDR3aa: CASSFGLGPKEQYF
CDR3nt: TGTGCCAGCAGTTTCGGACTAGGCCCTAAGGAGCAGTACTTC

j_gene: TRBJ1-2
v_gene: TRBV7-2
d_gene: NA
abundance: NA
CDR3aa: CASSFSSQGGYTF
CDR3nt: TGTGCCAGCAGCTTCTCATCTCAGGGAGGCTACACCTTC